The subject of this entry is one T cell receptor beta chain. V lost 5 bases and J lost 7; bases outside the gene matches: 11. Germline-derived CDR1 and CDR2 are ENHRY and SYGVKD. The CDR3 length is 15 residues. The PCR had 60 Vbeta and 13 Jbeta primers. Repertoires were generated with immunoSEQ multiplex PCR, while TCRdb's copy carries only in-frame clones and drops some. The data contain 99,000 or so clones, approximately 80% of them singletons. This specimen comes from a study of cytomegalovirus exposure and HLA in healthy donors. The sequencing input was PBMCs. The chain uses TRBV10-3 and TRBJ1-5; the match to TRBD1 covers 7 bases. The receptor was derived from a woman in her late teens or twenties in good health and CMV-seropositive. CDR3 nucleotides: TGTGCCATCAGTCGGGAGACAGGGAGCGGCCAGCCCCAGCATTTT. This gives the protein CAISRETGSGQPQHF.